This T cell receptor (beta chain) was retrieved from a study of CD8+ T cells in alopecia areata (dated by TCRdb to about 2018). Context from the whole study: The treated patients, all with moderate-to-severe alopecia areata, were enrolled in an open-label pilot trial of oral tofacitinib given at 5 to 10 mg twice daily. RNA was obtained with the PAXgene miRNA kit for fixed scalp, the miRNeasy kit for PBMCs, and the RNeasy kit for mouse skin. Scalp tissue and sorted CD4+ and CD8+ peripheral blood T cells from patchy and totalis/universalis alopecia areata patients and from healthy controls were covered by human TCRbeta sequencing. Disease severity in treated patients was measured with the SALT score, which quantifies the percentage of affected scalp surface area. Scalp clonality was compared across normal scalp (n=4), patchy alopecia areata scalp (n=8), and alopecia totalis/universalis scalp (n=8). Biopsies were taken from tofacitinib-treated patients at baseline and at 4 and 24 weeks of treatment, and a later scalp biopsy was taken in several of the tofacitinib-treated patients. TCRbeta CDR3 regions were amplified by immunoSEQ multiplex PCR using 35 Vbeta forward and 13 Jbeta reverse primers. To study T cell clonal expansion in alopecia areata, the researchers applied high-throughput TCRbeta sequencing to both the C3H/HeJ mouse model and human patients. Tofacitinib was given for 6 to 18 months, followed by 6 months of follow-up off drug to assess delayed response and recurrence.

The library was prepared using the immunoSEQ multiplex PCR assay. RNA was extracted from all samples and reverse transcribed into cDNA as template for TCR sequencing. SuperScript III was used for first-strand cDNA synthesis, primed with a 2:1 mix of oligo-dT and random hexamers. A synthetic immune receptor repertoire was used to gauge amplification bias, and whatever bias remained was removed computationally. Per the authors' processing: Raw reads were preprocessed to remove errors, and CDR3 was defined according to IMGT conventions as the region from the conserved cysteine to phenylalanine. Clonality was computed by normalizing Shannon entropy by log2 of the number of productive unique TCRs and subtracting the result from 1. Whether each scalp clone was CD4 or CD8 was inferred by checking scalp TCRbeta sequences against the CD4 and CD8 repertoires from sorted blood. The table comes from immuneACCESS by way of TCRdb, which keeps in-frame sequences with V and J called. Part of the clones is missing from these tables; in studies checked, under half for an unresolved V gene and the rest for unknown reasons. That table gives V, J and clone size, and the DNA gave D and trimming. The sample table holds approximately 210,000 clones, of which roughly 60% were seen once. The ten largest make up 1% of the sample.

Overall study outcomes, separate from this receptor: The treated cohort was small, with a single nonresponder, so links between baseline CD8+ expansion and response need larger studies. Shared TCR sequences between patients were less evident than in mice, which may be partly attributable to HLA diversity in the patient population. Tofacitinib significantly lowered scalp clonality and the number of expanded CD8+ clones among the top 100 scalp clones. Unlike mouse skin, where gammadelta T cells dominate, normal human skin contains resident alphabeta T cells that get sequenced too, which complicates analysis of the scalp TCR repertoire. Many expanded lesional clones were found to persist in scalp and blood during tofacitinib treatment, and relapse after treatment cessation may be partly explained by this persistence. Compared with normal scalp, lesional scalp had higher clonality and more expanded CD8+ clones, particularly in alopecia totalis/universalis, a pattern that suggests antigenic drive.

From the germline V gene, CDR1 is SQVTM and CDR2 is ANQGSEA. From V the trimming removes 5 bases and from J it removes 11 bases, while the gene matches leave 4 bases of the junction unaccounted for. The CDR3, from cysteine to phenylalanine, totals 10 residues. Of all the DNA, just the CDR3 is kept, 30 bases in frame from base 1. A remark on this clone: Its antigen specificity is not known. No much larger clone exists at a distance of one base, and base qualities are not known.

According to the study, the label for this sample's time point signals: roughly 26 weeks on oral tofacitinib. This sample's treatment or condition label indicates: oral pan-JAK inhibitor, 5-10 mg twice daily. Peripheral blood and lesional scalp punch biopsies were obtained from patients with alopecia areata. PBMCs were separated by density centrifugation and stained for CD3, CD4 and CD8, after which CD4+ and CD8+ T cells were sorted on a FACSAria. The TCR sequence derives from a human donor with alopecia areata. The V and J segments used are TRBV29-1 and TRBJ1-2; the central 8 bases match TRBD1. Material: CD4+ T cells sorted from blood, obtained at week 24, from a patient treated with tofacitinib. The DNA sequence follows: TGCAGCGTTTATCAGGGGGCGTACACCTTC. Its translation reads: CSVYQGAYTF.